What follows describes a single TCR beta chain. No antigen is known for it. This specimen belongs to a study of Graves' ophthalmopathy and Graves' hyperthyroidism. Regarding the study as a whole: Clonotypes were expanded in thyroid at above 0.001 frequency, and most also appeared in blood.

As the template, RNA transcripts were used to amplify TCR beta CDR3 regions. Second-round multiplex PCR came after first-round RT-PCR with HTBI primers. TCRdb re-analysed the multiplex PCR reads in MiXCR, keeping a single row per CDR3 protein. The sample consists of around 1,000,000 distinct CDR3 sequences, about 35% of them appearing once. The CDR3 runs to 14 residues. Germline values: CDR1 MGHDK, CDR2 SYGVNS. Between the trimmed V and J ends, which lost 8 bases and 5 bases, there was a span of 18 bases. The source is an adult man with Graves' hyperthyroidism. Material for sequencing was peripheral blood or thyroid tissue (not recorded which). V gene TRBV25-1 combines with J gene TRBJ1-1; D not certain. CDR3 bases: TGTGCCAGCCGCCTGGGCACCGTTGGGACTGAAGCTTTCTTT. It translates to CASRLGTVGTEAFF.